This is a list of T cell receptor beta chains from one sample in a study of T cell responses to AZD1222 COVID-19 vaccine. Clones were sequenced by immunoSEQ multiplex PCR, and TCRdb holds only the in-frame ones, with some missing. The profile covers more than 140,000 clones, with roughly 93% appearing a single time and more than 0.8% taken by the ten largest. The sample consisted of peripheral blood, taken on day 0 of MenACWY control vaccination. Source of these receptors: an adult in good health. Each CDR3 is given with its conserved first and last residue. Fields, in order: CDR3 DNA, CDR3 protein, D gene, clone size, CDR3 length, V gene, J gene. D genes are given only for firm matches. Part of the rows lack a size; the others show once, few, many or a class for expanded clones.

cdr3_nt: TGTGCCAGTAGTAACAGCCGCACCGGGGAGCTGTTTTTT
cdr3_aa: CASSNSRTGELFF
d_call: .
clone_size: .
cdr3_length: 13
v_call: TRBV19
j_call: TRBJ2-2

cdr3_nt: TGTGCCAGCAGCTCGTTCGGGTTCTCCGGAAACACCATATATTTT
cdr3_aa: CASSSFGFSGNTIYF
d_call: .
clone_size: .
cdr3_length: 15
v_call: TRBV5-6
j_call: TRBJ1-3

cdr3_nt: TGTGCCAGCAGGGTATACACTGAAGCTTTCTTT
cdr3_aa: CASRVYTEAFF
d_call: .
clone_size: .
cdr3_length: 11
v_call: TRBV12-3/TRBV12-4
j_call: TRBJ1-1

cdr3_nt: TGTGCCAGCAGTGAGTTCTACAATGAGCAGTTCTTC
cdr3_aa: CASSEFYNEQFF
d_call: .
clone_size: .
cdr3_length: 12
v_call: TRBV2
j_call: TRBJ2-1

cdr3_nt: TGTGCCAGCAGGAGATCTAGTAGTCCCAACTATGGCTACACCTTC
cdr3_aa: CASRRSSSPNYGYTF
d_call: .
clone_size: .
cdr3_length: 15
v_call: TRBV6-5
j_call: TRBJ1-2

cdr3_nt: TGTGCCAGCAGCGTAGAGGGTTTCGGTGAAGCTTTCTTT
cdr3_aa: CASSVEGFGEAFF
d_call: .
clone_size: .
cdr3_length: 13
v_call: TRBV9
j_call: TRBJ1-1

cdr3_nt: TGCGCCAGCAGCCAGGCTATTCCTCCGGCTGGAAACACCATATATTTT
cdr3_aa: CASSQAIPPAGNTIYF
d_call: .
clone_size: .
cdr3_length: 16
v_call: TRBV4-1
j_call: TRBJ1-3

cdr3_nt: TGTGCCTCCCGGGGGCAGGGCGGCACTGAAGCTTTCTTT
cdr3_aa: CASRGQGGTEAFF
d_call: .
clone_size: .
cdr3_length: 13
v_call: TRBV27
j_call: TRBJ1-1

cdr3_nt: TGTGCCAGCAGCTTCCCAGATATGAACACTGAAGCTTTCTTT
cdr3_aa: CASSFPDMNTEAFF
d_call: .
clone_size: once
cdr3_length: 14
v_call: TRBV7-9
j_call: TRBJ1-1

cdr3_nt: TGTGCCAGCAGCGGTCGACAGGGGGCATTGGGCCAGTATGGCTACACCTTC
cdr3_aa: CASSGRQGALGQYGYTF
d_call: TRBD1
clone_size: .
cdr3_length: 17
v_call: TRBV9
j_call: TRBJ1-2

cdr3_nt: TGTGCCAGCAGCTTAGATAGGACAAAGGCTGAAGCTTTCTTT
cdr3_aa: CASSLDRTKAEAFF
d_call: .
clone_size: .
cdr3_length: 14
v_call: TRBV7-2
j_call: TRBJ1-1

cdr3_nt: TGTGCCAGTAGTCCAAGCGGGGGGTCCTACAATGAGCAGTTCTTC
cdr3_aa: CASSPSGGSYNEQFF
d_call: TRBD2
clone_size: .
cdr3_length: 15
v_call: TRBV19
j_call: TRBJ2-1

cdr3_nt: TGTGCCAGCAGCTCGTGGATCCTACAAACGGGTAATTCACCCCTCCACTTT
cdr3_aa: CASSSWILQTGNSPLHF
d_call: .
clone_size: .
cdr3_length: 17
v_call: TRBV5-6
j_call: TRBJ1-6

cdr3_nt: TGTGCCAGCGGGCTGAAACGGGGGTTACCTAATGAAAAACTGTTTTTT
cdr3_aa: CASGLKRGLPNEKLFF
d_call: .
clone_size: once
cdr3_length: 16
v_call: TRBV27
j_call: TRBJ1-4

cdr3_nt: TGTGCCAGCAGCTCGGGGATCGTCCAAGCTTTCTTT
cdr3_aa: CASSSGIVQAFF
d_call: .
clone_size: .
cdr3_length: 12
v_call: TRBV7-9
j_call: TRBJ1-1

cdr3_nt: TGTGCCAGCAGTTACTCAACAGGCCAGACAAATTCACCCCTCCACTTT
cdr3_aa: CASSYSTGQTNSPLHF
d_call: .
clone_size: once
cdr3_length: 16
v_call: TRBV6-5
j_call: TRBJ1-6

cdr3_nt: TGTGCCAGCAGTTACGACAGCGGCAACTCTGGAAACACCATATATTTT
cdr3_aa: CASSYDSGNSGNTIYF
d_call: .
clone_size: .
cdr3_length: 16
v_call: TRBV6-5
j_call: TRBJ1-3

cdr3_nt: TGCGCCAGCAGCCAACAGGGATTTAACTATGGCTACACCTTC
cdr3_aa: CASSQQGFNYGYTF
d_call: .
clone_size: .
cdr3_length: 14
v_call: TRBV5-1
j_call: TRBJ1-2

cdr3_nt: TGTGCCAGCAGCTGGAGCAGCGGTTGGAGCCGAGAGACCCAGTACTTC
cdr3_aa: CASSWSSGWSRETQYF
d_call: .
clone_size: .
cdr3_length: 16
v_call: TRBV5-4
j_call: TRBJ2-5

cdr3_nt: TGTGCCAGCAGCTCCCCGATGGGTTGTACAGATACGCAGTATTTT
cdr3_aa: CASSSPMGCTDTQYF
d_call: .
clone_size: .
cdr3_length: 15
v_call: TRBV21-1
j_call: TRBJ2-3

cdr3_nt: TGTGCCAGCAGTCAGAGGGACAGGGCATCCTACGAGCAGTACTTC
cdr3_aa: CASSQRDRASYEQYF
d_call: TRBD1
clone_size: .
cdr3_length: 15
v_call: TRBV6-5
j_call: TRBJ2-7

cdr3_nt: TGCAGCGTGCGGACAGGGGTTGGGTATGGCTACACCTTC
cdr3_aa: CSVRTGVGYGYTF
d_call: TRBD1
clone_size: .
cdr3_length: 13
v_call: TRBV29-1
j_call: TRBJ1-2

cdr3_nt: TGTGCCTGGAGCAAGGGGGGTGGAGGGTCACCCCTCCACTTT
cdr3_aa: CAWSKGGGGSPLHF
d_call: .
clone_size: .
cdr3_length: 14
v_call: TRBV30
j_call: TRBJ1-6

cdr3_nt: TGTGCCAGCAGCCTAAAGACTAGCGTGCACGGGGAGCTGTTTTTT
cdr3_aa: CASSLKTSVHGELFF
d_call: TRBD2
clone_size: .
cdr3_length: 15
v_call: TRBV16
j_call: TRBJ2-2

cdr3_nt: TGTGCCACCGCCCCACGGAGGCGAGCCTACGAGCAGTACTTC
cdr3_aa: CATAPRRRAYEQYF
d_call: .
clone_size: .
cdr3_length: 14
v_call: TRBV7-8
j_call: TRBJ2-7